These 27 T cell receptor beta chains share one sample of origin, sequenced in a study of vaccination effects on CD4 cells after COVID-19. These receptors have no known antigen. Antigen-specific CD4+ T cells were expanded (with viral peptide pools) by the ViraFEST assay ahead of sequencing. Subsequent to ten to eleven days of culture, CD4+ T cells were isolated. Vaccinees lacked prior SARS-CoV-2 infection and tested negative for nucleocapsid antibodies. Sequencing was performed with immunoSEQ multiplex PCR; in TCRdb, only in-frame clones are kept and a portion is missing. The data show about 63,000 clones, with roughly 76% seen just once and over 3.5% held by the top ten. The sample consisted of CD4+ T cells from PBMCs cultured with HCoV-OC43 spike peptides, taken before COVID-19 vaccination. Subset given: HCoV-OC43 spike overlapping peptide pool stimulation. The receptors shown here come from a human donor who received a COVID-19 vaccine.

J is TRBJ2-3 and V is TRBV1; no check of the table's D call, TRBD2, against the DNA was made. TRBV1 is recorded as a pseudogene. CDR3 length: 13 residues. The CDR3 DNA follows: TGCACCAGCAGCCCTACTAGGAGGGATACGCAGTATTTT. It translates to CTSSPTRRDTQYF.

CDR3 protein: CASSYSWAGVRLINQPQHF. The CDR3 DNA reads as TGTGCCAGCAGTTACTCTTGGGCAGGGGTCCGCCTTATTAATCAGCCCCAGCATTTT. The chain carries TRBV6-2 or TRBV6-3 and TRBJ1-5, with D maybe TRBD1 (6 bases). The CDR3 totals 19 residues. Between the trimmed V and J ends, which lost 0 bases and 4 bases, there was a span of 22 bases. Germline lookup yields CDR1 MNHEY and CDR2 SVGEGT.

This clone appeared a few times. This rearrangement joins TRBV14 to TRBJ2-7; D possibly corresponds to TRBD1 (5 bases). This CDR3 is 14 amino acids long. Trimming pared 1 base from V and 8 bases from J, leaving 15 bases between. Germline V gene lookup returns CDR1 SGHDN and CDR2 FVKESK. Written as DNA, the CDR3 is TGTGCCAGCAGCCAAGCAGGGTCGACGGGTAAGCAGTACGTC. As protein: CASSQAGSTGKQYV.

The chain recombines TRBV7-9 with TRBJ1-1; D unclear. Germline loops: CDR1 SEHNR, CDR2 FQNEAQ (reference sequence). The CDR3 length is 13 residues. V was shortened by 1 base and J by 4 bases, with 7 bases between the two germline ends. In nucleotides, the CDR3 is TGTGCCAGCAGCTTAGGCACTACCACTGAAGCTTTCTTT. Translation gives CASSLGTTTEAFF. The complete variable domain, with remaining parts taken from reference TRBV7-9 and TRBJ1-1, reads DTGVSQNPRHKITKRGQNVTFRCDPISEHNRLYWYRQTLGQGPEFLTYFQNEAQLEKSRLLSDRFSAERPKGSFSTLEIQRTEQGDSAMYLCASSLGTTTEAFFGQGTRLTVV.

The V gene is TRBV7-9, the J gene TRBJ2-5; D gene uncertain. The CDR3 sequence is 11 residues long. V lost 2 bases and J 5 bases, leaving 3 bases between the germline ends. Germline V gives CDR1 SEHNR, CDR2 FQNEAQ (reference sequence). The CDR3 DNA follows: TGTGCCAGCAGCTTATACGAGACCCAGTACTTC. Translated: CASSLYETQYF. The full variable domain, completed using reference TRBV7-9 and TRBJ2-5, is DTGVSQNPRHKITKRGQNVTFRCDPISEHNRLYWYRQTLGQGPEFLTYFQNEAQLEKSRLLSDRFSAERPKGSFSTLEIQRTEQGDSAMYLCASSLYETQYFGPGTRLLVL.

The rearrangement uses TRBV4-3 and TRBJ2-1; 11 bases fit TRBD2. Looked up from germline, CDR1 is LGHNA and CDR2 is YSLEER. This CDR3 has 16 residues. V lost 6 bases and J lost 4; bases outside the gene matches: 8. The CDR3 DNA follows: TGCGCCAGCAGGAAGGTAGGGACTAGCGGATACAATGAGCAGTTCTTC. Protein sequence: CASRKVGTSGYNEQFF.

The chain recombines TRBV7-9 with TRBJ2-2, with TRBD1 matching over 10 bases. CDR1 and CDR2 from the germline V gene are SEHNR and FQNEAQ (reference sequence). CDR3 size: 18 residues. The trim removed 5 bases at V and 4 bases at J, leaving 13 bases unmatched. The CDR3 loop reads CASSPQPGTGARTGELFF. CDR3 nucleotides: TGTGCCAGCAGCCCTCAACCCGGGACAGGGGCGCGCACCGGGGAGCTGTTTTTT. The complete variable domain, with remaining parts taken from reference TRBV7-9 and TRBJ2-2, reads DTGVSQNPRHKITKRGQNVTFRCDPISEHNRLYWYRQTLGQGPEFLTYFQNEAQLEKSRLLSDRFSAERPKGSFSTLEIQRTEQGDSAMYLCASSPQPGTGARTGELFFGEGSRLTVL.

This chain connects TRBV5-3 to TRBJ1-1; D gene uncertain. TRBV5-3 is reported as an ORF; its role is uncertain. This CDR3 is 16 amino acids long. The ends were cut back, 2 bases at V and 1 base at J, with 15 bases in the middle. The DNA for the CDR3 is TGTGCCAGAAGCTTTTCTAAGGGTCCATCGAACACTGAAGCTTTCTTT. Its protein product is CARSFSKGPSNTEAFF.

This chain joins TRBV7-2 and TRBJ1-5; 7 bases agree with TRBD1. The CDR3 runs 14 residues. With 3 bases clipped from V and 2 bases from J, the junction kept 1 base outside the gene matches. Germline lookup yields CDR1 SGHTA and CDR2 FQGNSA. CDR3 sequence (DNA): TGTGCCAGCAGCTTTGACAGGGGCAATCAGCCCCAGCATTTT. Its protein is CASSFDRGNQPQHF.

This rearrangement joins TRBV19 to TRBJ1-2, with D perhaps TRBD1 (6 bases). The CDR3 length is 16 residues. Trimming stripped 6 bases from V and 2 bases from J, with 19 bases between. Germline V gene data show CDR1 as LNHDA and CDR2 as SQIVND (reference sequence). The CDR3: CASSHLSGGENYGYTF. CDR3 nucleotide sequence: TGTGCCAGTAGCCATCTGTCGGGGGGCGAAAACTATGGCTACACCTTC.

This chain links TRBV7-2 with TRBJ2-3; D might be TRBD2 (6 bases). The CDR3 has 16 residues. V lost 0 bases and J 1 base, leaving 11 bases between the germline ends. Germline V gene sequence: CDR1 SGHTA, CDR2 FQGNSA. CDR3 residues: CASSLARWGGTDTQYF. CDR3 DNA sequence: TGTGCCAGCAGCTTAGCCCGGTGGGGGGGCACAGATACGCAGTATTTT.

The V and J genes are TRBV5-6 and TRBJ2-1; maybe TRBD2 (5 bases). Germline V CDR1 and CDR2: SGHDT, YYEEEE. Trimming cost V 3 bases and J 4 bases, with 11 bases left between them. The CDR3 is 14 residues long. The CDR3 loop is CASSSWTDYNEQFF. CDR3 DNA sequence: TGTGCCAGCAGCTCTTGGACTGATTACAATGAGCAGTTCTTC.

The V and J genes are TRBV6-1 and TRBJ1-1; D not resolved. V was pared by 3 bases and J by 0 bases, with 8 bases between. From germline, CDR1 is MNHNS and CDR2 SASEGT. The CDR3 sequence is 14 residues long. The CDR3: CASSDRFMNTEAFF. The CDR3 DNA follows: TGTGCCAGCAGTGACCGATTCATGAACACTGAAGCTTTCTTT.

V and J are TRBV30 and TRBJ1-6; tentative D call: TRBD1 (5 bases). This CDR3 comprises 13 residues. In germline, CDR1 is GTSNPN, CDR2 SVGIG (reference sequence). V was clipped by 4 bases and J by 7 bases, with 11 bases between them. The CDR3 DNA sequence: TGTGCCTGGAAGGGTGAGGGGAATTCACCCCTCCACTTT. Its protein product is CAWKGEGNSPLHF. Using reference TRBV30 and TRBJ1-6 for the parts outside the CDR3, the full variable domain is SQTIHQWPATLVQPVGSPLSLECTVEGTSNPNLYWYRQAAGRGLQLLFYSVGIGQISSEVPQNLSASRPQDRQFILSSKKLLLSDSGFYLCAWKGEGNSPLHFGNGTRLTVT.

V and J are TRBV10-3 and TRBJ2-1; D gene uncertain. Trimming left V 0 bases short and J 6 bases short, with 9 bases between. The CDR3 loop spans 14 amino acids. Looked up from germline, CDR1 is ENHRY and CDR2 is SYGVKD. The CDR3 DNA follows: TGTGCCATCAGTGAGTCGATCGAGGCCAATGAGCAGTTCTTC. Translation: CAISESIEANEQFF.

This clone was observed once. V is TRBV28 and J is TRBJ2-4; 9 bases map to TRBD2. Trimming took 3 bases from V and 2 from J; bases not matched to a gene: 8. CDR1 is MDHEN, CDR2 SYDVKM, per germline. This CDR3 comprises 17 residues. CDR3 coding DNA: TGTGCCAGCAGTTTGTCCCGACTAGCGGCCCCCAAAAACATTCAGTACTTC. Protein sequence: CASSLSRLAAPKNIQYF.

This clone showed up just a few times. The chain is built from TRBV4-1 and TRBJ2-6, with D tentatively TRBD1 (6 bases). Per the germline V gene, CDR1 is MGHRA and CDR2 is YSYEKL. This CDR3 is 16 amino acids long. The V gene lost 3 bases and the J gene lost 3 bases, with 12 bases spanning the gap. The CDR3 DNA is TGCGCCAGCAGCCACGGCAGGGGTTATGGGGCCAACGTCCTGACTTTC. The encoded protein is CASSHGRGYGANVLTF.

This clone has a handful of counts. The genes are TRBV14 and TRBJ2-1, with D perhaps TRBD2 (5 bases). Between the trimmed V and J ends, which lost 2 bases and 8 bases, there was a span of 10 bases. The CDR3 contains 13 residues. Per the germline V gene, CDR1 is SGHDN and CDR2 is FVKESK. Written as DNA, the CDR3 is TGTGCCAGCAGCCAAACGGGGTACGATGAGCAGTTCTTC. As protein: CASSQTGYDEQFF.

This chain joins TRBV5-1 and TRBJ1-1, with TRBD1 as a possible D gene (5 bases). From germline, CDR1 is SGHRS and CDR2 YFSETQ. This CDR3 has 13 amino acids. The V end was cut by 2 bases, the J end by 3 bases, with 8 bases between. CDR3 sequence reads: CASSFGGDTEAFF. As DNA, the CDR3 is TGCGCCAGCAGCTTTGGGGGGGACACTGAAGCTTTCTTT.

This clone was observed a handful of times. The V and J genes are TRBV6-5 and TRBJ2-5; 7 bases fit TRBD2. This CDR3 has 14 amino acids. V was clipped by 2 bases and J by 4 bases; unmatched bases: 4. CDR1 and CDR2 (germline): MNHEY, SVGAGI. The CDR3 spells CASSYPGGGETQYF. CDR3 nucleotide sequence: TGTGCCAGCAGTTACCCGGGGGGTGGAGAGACCCAGTACTTC.

The rearrangement uses TRBV12-3 or TRBV12-4 and TRBJ1-1; unclear D gene. The CDR3 has 12 residues. V was trimmed by 3 bases and J by 7 bases, leaving 9 bases between them. The DNA for the CDR3 is TGTGCCAGCAGTTTCGCGGGAATTGAAGCTTTCTTT. Amino acid sequence: CASSFAGIEAFF.

The chain uses TRBV7-2 and TRBJ2-5; D unresolved. Germline-derived CDR1 and CDR2 are SGHTA and FQGNSA. This CDR3 is built from 13 residues. Trimming shortened V by 5 bases and J by 1 base, and 8 bases separated the two germline ends. CDR3 coding DNA: TGTGCCAGCAGCGCACCGAGCCAAGAGACCCAGTACTTC. It yields the protein CASSAPSQETQYF.

The chain carries TRBV18 and TRBJ1-1; D might be TRBD1 (6 bases). Germline loops: CDR1 KGHSH, CDR2 LQKENI. The CDR3 contains 17 residues. Trimming removed 5 bases from V and 3 bases from J, with 22 bases in between. The CDR3 region has the DNA TGTGCCAGCTCATCAAGACAGGCCCCCCAGGACGACACTGAAGCTTTCTTT. Amino acid sequence: CASSSRQAPQDDTEAFF.

The J gene is TRBJ2-2, the V gene TRBV5-1; D unresolved. Germline V lookup: CDR1 SGHRS, CDR2 YFSETQ. The CDR3 loop spans 17 amino acids. V was pared by 1 base and J by 0 bases, with 13 bases between. As DNA, the CDR3 is TGCGCCAGCAGCTTGATTCCTGGGCCGGCGAACACCGGGGAGCTGTTTTTT. Translation: CASSLIPGPANTGELFF.

This clone appeared a few times. This chain uses TRBV24-1 with TRBJ1-2; tentatively, D is TRBD1 (5 bases). The CDR3 contains 14 residues. V lost 2 bases to trimming and J lost 2 bases, with 8 bases between them. CDR1 and CDR2 (germline): KGHDR, SFDVKD. CDR3 sequence (DNA): TGTGCCACCAGTGATTCAGGGTTGAACTATGGCTACACCTTC. Encoded protein: CATSDSGLNYGYTF.

The V and J genes are TRBV4-3 and TRBJ1-5; no firm D call. V gave up 0 bases and J gave up 0 bases, with 6 bases separating them. Looked up from germline, CDR1 is LGHNA and CDR2 is YSLEER. This CDR3 has 15 amino acids. The DNA for the CDR3 is TGCGCCAGCAGCCAAGAGACGGATAGCAATCAGCCCCAGCATTTT. It yields the protein CASSQETDSNQPQHF.

The V and J genes are TRBV19 and TRBJ1-3; D ambiguous. This CDR3 has 15 amino acids. In germline, CDR1 is LNHDA, CDR2 SQIVND (reference sequence). V lost 7 bases and J 0 bases, leaving 13 bases between the germline ends. CDR3 protein: CASTDQHNSGNTIYF. The CDR3 DNA follows: TGTGCCAGTACCGATCAGCACAACTCTGGAAACACCATATATTTT. Looking up the rest from reference TRBV19 and TRBJ1-3 gives the full variable domain: DGGITQSPKYLFRKEGQNVTLSCEQNLNHDAMYWYRQDPGQGLRLIYYSQIVNDFQKGDIAEGYSVSREKKESFPLTVTSAQKNPTAFYLCASTDQHNSGNTIYFGEGSWLTVV.